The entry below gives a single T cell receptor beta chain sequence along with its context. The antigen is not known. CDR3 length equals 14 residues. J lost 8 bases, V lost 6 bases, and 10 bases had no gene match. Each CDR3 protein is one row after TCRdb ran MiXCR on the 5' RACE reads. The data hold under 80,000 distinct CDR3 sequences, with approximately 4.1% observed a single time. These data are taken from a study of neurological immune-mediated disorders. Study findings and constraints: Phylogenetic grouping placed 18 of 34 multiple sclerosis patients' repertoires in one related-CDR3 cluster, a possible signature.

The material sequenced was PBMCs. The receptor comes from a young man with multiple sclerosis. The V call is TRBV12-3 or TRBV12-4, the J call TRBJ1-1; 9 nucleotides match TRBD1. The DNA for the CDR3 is TGTGCCAGCAGGATTTGGGGACAGGGTGGGGAAGCTTTCTTT. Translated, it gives CASRIWGQGGEAFF.